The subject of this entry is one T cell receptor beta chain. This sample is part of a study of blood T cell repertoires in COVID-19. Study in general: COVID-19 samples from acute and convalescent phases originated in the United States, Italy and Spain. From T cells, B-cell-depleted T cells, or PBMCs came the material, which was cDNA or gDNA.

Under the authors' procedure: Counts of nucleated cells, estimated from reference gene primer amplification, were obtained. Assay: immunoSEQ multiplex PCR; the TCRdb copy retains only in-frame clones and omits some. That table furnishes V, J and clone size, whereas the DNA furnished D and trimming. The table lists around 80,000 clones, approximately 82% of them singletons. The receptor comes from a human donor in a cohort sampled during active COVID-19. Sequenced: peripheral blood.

CDR3 bases: TGTGCCAGCAGCTTAGCGCCGGACAGGAGCGACGAGCAGTACTTC. Translating gives CASSLAPDRSDEQYF. The chain uses TRBV7-6 and TRBJ2-7; the match to TRBD1 covers 7 bases. This CDR3 has 15 residues. Germline V gene sequence: CDR1 SGHVS, CDR2 FNYEAQ. J lost 5 bases, V lost 0 bases, and 7 bases had no gene match.